This T cell receptor (beta chain) was captured by sequencing in a study of T cell responses to AZD1222 COVID-19 vaccine. Study-level points and caveats: Targeting of unmutated variant regions was reportedly seen in nearly half of spike-specific TCRs. At 160-218 and 743-854, vaccine-associated CD4 TCRs were dominant, and they spanned spike. Repertoires in all cases were sampled only once the peak T cell response had passed. Clonal diversity was possibly underestimated, and white British individuals and females predominated among donors.

For this clone: Its cognate antigen is unknown.

J lost 0 bases, V lost 1 base, and 5 bases had no gene match. The CDR3 length is 19 residues. Germline V gene lookup returns CDR1 LGHNA and CDR2 YNFKEQ. Profiling relied on immunoSEQ multiplex PCR, and the TCRdb table lists in-frame clones only, not all of them. The sample yields around 87,000 clones, 75% to 90% seen once. This receptor was obtained from an adult who received the AZD1222 COVID-19 vaccine. Sequences were derived from peripheral blood, sampled 28 days after the second AZD1222 dose. This chain connects TRBV4-2 to TRBJ2-2, with 13 bases fitting TRBD2. DNA for the CDR3: TGTGCCAGCAGCCAAGCCCTTGGACTAGCGGGGGCGAACACCGGGGAGCTGTTTTTT. This translates into CASSQALGLAGANTGELFF.